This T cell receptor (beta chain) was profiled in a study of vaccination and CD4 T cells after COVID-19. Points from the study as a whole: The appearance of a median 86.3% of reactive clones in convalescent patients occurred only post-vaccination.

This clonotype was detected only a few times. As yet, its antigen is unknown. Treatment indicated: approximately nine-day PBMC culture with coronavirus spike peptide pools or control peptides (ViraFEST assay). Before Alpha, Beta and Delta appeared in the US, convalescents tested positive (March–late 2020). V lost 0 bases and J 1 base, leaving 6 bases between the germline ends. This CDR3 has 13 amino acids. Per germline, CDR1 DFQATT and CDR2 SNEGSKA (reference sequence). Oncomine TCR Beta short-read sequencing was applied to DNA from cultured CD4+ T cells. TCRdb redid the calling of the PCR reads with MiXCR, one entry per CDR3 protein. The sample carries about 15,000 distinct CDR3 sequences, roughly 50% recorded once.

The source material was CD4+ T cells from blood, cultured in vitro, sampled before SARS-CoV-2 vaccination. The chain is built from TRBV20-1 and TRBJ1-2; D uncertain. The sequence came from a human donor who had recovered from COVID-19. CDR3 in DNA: TGCAGTGCTAGAGACCAGAATAACTATGGCTACACCTTC. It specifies CSARDQNNYGYTF.